This T cell receptor beta chain was sequenced for a study of beta chain features in type 1 diabetes. Sorted CD4+ subsets: naive, central memory, regulatory, stem cell-like memory (CD45RO/CCR7/CD25/CD127/CD95/CD27 panel). The CDR3 contains 15 residues. V shed 2 bases and J 5 bases; nucleotides not matched to a gene: 6. Germline values: CDR1 LGHNA, CDR2 YNFKEQ. This clone was seen only a few times. The antigen is undetermined. Investigators reverse transcribed all isolated RNA, so they sequenced expressed TCRB transcripts. The data were produced by immunoSEQ multiplex PCR, yet TCRdb's version contains in-frame clones alone and is incomplete. This sample carries some 500,000 clones, 10% to 12% of them seen once, and the ten largest clones take approximately 0.045%. Study results and limitations: A potential PCR bias toward shorter templates would be equal in patient and control samples. cDNA sequencing could over-represent cells with high TCR expression.

The clonotype was recovered from a woman between 18 and 29 years old in good health. Sequenced sample: naive CD4+ T cells from blood. The chain carries TRBV4-2 and TRBJ1-5; 7 bases map to TRBD1. The CDR3 loop is CASSQNWDSYQPQHF. In DNA form, the CDR3 reads TGTGCCAGCAGCCAAAATTGGGACAGCTATCAGCCCCAGCATTTT.